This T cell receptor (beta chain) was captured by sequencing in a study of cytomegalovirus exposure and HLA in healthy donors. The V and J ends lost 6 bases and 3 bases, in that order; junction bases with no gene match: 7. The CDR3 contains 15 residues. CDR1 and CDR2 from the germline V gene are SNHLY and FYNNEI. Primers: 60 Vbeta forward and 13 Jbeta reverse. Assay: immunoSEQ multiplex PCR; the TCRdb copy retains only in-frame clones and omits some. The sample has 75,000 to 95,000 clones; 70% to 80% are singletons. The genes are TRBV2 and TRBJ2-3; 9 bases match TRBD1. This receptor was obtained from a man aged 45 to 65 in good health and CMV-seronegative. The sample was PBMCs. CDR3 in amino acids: CASRKPGQGTDTQYF. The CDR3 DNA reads TGTGCCAGCAGGAAGCCGGGACAGGGAACAGATACGCAGTATTTT.